The T cell receptor beta chain described here comes from a study of T-cell reconstitution after alpha-beta-depleted transplantation in children. TCRbeta library construction was performed incorporating unique molecular identifiers. TCRdb processed the PCR reads anew with MiXCR; each CDR3 protein has one entry. In the table there are about 400,000 distinct CDR3 sequences, about 20% of which are singletons. V shed 4 bases and J shed 4 bases, with 14 bases lying between them. The germline V gene encodes CDR1 ENHRY and CDR2 SYGVKD. This CDR3 is built from 15 residues. The chain couples TRBV10-3 to TRBJ2-1; D is uncertain. The source material was PBMCs from the stem cell graft donor, sampled from the stem cell graft. This sequence was found in a human donor who donated a stem cell graft to a child with acute myeloid leukemia. The CDR3 coding sequence is TGTGCCATCAGTGCCGACTCGCTAATATACAATGAGCAGTTCTTC. It specifies CAISADSLIYNEQFF.